What follows describes a single T cell receptor beta chain. Its cognate antigen is unknown. It was autoimmune disease history or systemic immunosuppression that excluded patients. This entry is derived from a study of OX40 agonist ivuxolimab in advanced cancers. Study-level background: A mean age of approximately 64 years, range 23 to 79, was recorded, and about 83% were male. Study-wide points: Dose levels from 0.1 to 3.0 mg/kg saw CD4+ and CD8+ blood T cells expand clonally by week 6.

Sequenced by immunoSEQ multiplex PCR; TCRdb stores in-frame clones only, minus some. The table shows about 60,000 clones, with approximately 91% occurring only once. The TCR comes from an adult with an advanced solid tumor such as melanoma, head and neck, liver or kidney cancer. The sample here was CD4+ or CD8+ T cells sorted from blood, taken in a trial of the OX40 agonist ivuxolimab.

The CDR3 sequence: CASSSGQGENQPQHF. The CDR3 DNA sequence: TGTGCCAGCAGCTCCGGACAGGGAGAAAATCAGCCCCAGCATTTT. This chain links TRBV7-9 with TRBJ1-5; TRBD1 matches 8 bases. V lost 4 bases to trimming and J lost 4 bases; unmatched junction nucleotides: 6. CDR1 is SEHNR, CDR2 FQNEAQ, per germline (reference sequence). The CDR3 length is 15 residues.